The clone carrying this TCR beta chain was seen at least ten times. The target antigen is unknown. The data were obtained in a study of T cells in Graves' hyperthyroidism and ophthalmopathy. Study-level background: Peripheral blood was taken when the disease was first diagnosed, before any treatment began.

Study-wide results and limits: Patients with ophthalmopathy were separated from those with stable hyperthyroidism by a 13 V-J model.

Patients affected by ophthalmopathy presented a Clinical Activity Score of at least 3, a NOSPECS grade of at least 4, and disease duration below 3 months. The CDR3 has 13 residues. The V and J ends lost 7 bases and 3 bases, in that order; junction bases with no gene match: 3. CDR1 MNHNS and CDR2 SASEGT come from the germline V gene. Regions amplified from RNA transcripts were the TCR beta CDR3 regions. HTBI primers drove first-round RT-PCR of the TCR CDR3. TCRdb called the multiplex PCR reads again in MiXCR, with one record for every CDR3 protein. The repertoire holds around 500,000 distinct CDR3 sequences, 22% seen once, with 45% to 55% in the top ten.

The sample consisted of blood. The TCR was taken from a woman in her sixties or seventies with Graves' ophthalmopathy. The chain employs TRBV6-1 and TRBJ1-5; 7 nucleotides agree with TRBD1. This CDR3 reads CASKTGDNQPQHF. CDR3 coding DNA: TGTGCCAGCAAAACAGGGGACAATCAGCCCCAGCATTTT.